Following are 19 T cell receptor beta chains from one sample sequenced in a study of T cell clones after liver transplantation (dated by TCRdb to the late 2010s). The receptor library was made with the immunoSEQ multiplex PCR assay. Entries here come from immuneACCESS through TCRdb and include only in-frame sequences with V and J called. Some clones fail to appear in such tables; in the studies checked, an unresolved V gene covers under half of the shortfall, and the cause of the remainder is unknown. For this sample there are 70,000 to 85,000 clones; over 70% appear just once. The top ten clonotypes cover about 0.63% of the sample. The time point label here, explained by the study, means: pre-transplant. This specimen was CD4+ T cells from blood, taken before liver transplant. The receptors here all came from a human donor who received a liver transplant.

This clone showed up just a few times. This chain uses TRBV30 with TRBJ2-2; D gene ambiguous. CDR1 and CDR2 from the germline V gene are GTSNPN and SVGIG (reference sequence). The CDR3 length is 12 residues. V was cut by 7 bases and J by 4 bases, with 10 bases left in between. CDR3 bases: TGTGCCTCCCCGATGTCCACCGGGGAGCTGTTTTTT. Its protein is CASPMSTGELFF.

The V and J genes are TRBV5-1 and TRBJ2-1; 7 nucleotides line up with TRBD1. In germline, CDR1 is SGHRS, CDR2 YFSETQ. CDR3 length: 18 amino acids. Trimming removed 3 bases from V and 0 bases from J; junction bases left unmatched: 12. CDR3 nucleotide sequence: TGCGCCAGCAGCTGGGGACAGCCTAATTCACCCTCCTACAATGAGCAGTTCTTC. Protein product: CASSWGQPNSPSYNEQFF.

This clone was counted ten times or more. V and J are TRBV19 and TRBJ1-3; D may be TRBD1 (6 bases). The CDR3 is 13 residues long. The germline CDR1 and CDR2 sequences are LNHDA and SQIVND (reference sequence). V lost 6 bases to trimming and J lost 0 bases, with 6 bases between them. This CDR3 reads CASRDSSGNTIYF. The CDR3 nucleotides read TGTGCCAGTAGGGACAGCTCTGGAAACACCATATATTTT.

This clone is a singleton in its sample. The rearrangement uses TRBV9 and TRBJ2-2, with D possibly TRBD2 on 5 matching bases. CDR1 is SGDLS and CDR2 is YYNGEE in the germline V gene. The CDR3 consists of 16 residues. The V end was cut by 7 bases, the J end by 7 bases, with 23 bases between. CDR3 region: CASGRTAQGSGGELFF. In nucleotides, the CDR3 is TGTGCCAGCGGGCGGACCGCCCAAGGGAGTGGCGGGGAGCTGTTTTTT. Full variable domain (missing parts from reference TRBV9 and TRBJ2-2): DSGVTQTPKHLITATGQRVTLRCSPRSGDLSVYWYQQSLDQGLQFLIQYYNGEERAKGNILERFSAQQFPDLHSELNLSSLELGDSALYFCASGRTAQGSGGELFFGEGSRLTVL.

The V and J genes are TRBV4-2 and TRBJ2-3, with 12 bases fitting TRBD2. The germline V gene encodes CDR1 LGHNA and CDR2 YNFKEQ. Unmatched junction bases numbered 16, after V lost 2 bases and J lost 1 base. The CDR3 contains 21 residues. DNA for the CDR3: TGTGCCAGCAGCCAATCGAGGGGTAGGCTAGCGGGAGGGTGGGGCACAGATACGCAGTATTTT. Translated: CASSQSRGRLAGGWGTDTQYF.

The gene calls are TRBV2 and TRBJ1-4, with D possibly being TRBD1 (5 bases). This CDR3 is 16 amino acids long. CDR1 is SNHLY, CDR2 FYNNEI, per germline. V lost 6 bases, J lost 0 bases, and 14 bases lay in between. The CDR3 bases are TGTGCCAGCAGGCCGGGAAGGACACCAACTAATGAAAAACTGTTTTTT. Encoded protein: CASRPGRTPTNEKLFF.

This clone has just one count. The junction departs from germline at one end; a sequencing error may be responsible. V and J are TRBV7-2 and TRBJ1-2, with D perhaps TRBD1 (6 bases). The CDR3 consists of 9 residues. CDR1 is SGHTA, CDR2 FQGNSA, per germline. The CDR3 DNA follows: TGTGCCAGCGGCGCCGGACAGCACTTC. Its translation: CASGAGQHF. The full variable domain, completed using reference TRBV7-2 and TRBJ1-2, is GAGVSQSPSNKVTEKGKDVELRCDPISGHTALYWYRQSLGQGLEFLIYFQGNSAPDKSGLPSDRFSAERTGGSVSTLTIQRTQQEDSAVYLCASGAGQHFGSGTRLTVV.

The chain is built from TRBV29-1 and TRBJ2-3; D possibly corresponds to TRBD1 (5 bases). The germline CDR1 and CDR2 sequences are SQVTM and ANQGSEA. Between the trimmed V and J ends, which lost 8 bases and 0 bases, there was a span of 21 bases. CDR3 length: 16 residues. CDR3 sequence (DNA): TGCAGCATTAGGGGTGCAGGGTTAACTAGCACAGATACGCAGTATTTT. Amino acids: CSIRGAGLTSTDTQYF.

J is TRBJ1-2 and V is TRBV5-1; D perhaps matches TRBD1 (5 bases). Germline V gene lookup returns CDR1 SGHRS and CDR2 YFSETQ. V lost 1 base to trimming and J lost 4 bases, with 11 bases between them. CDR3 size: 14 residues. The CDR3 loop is CASSLIQGSYGYTF. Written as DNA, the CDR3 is TGCGCCAGCAGCTTGATTCAGGGATCCTATGGCTACACCTTC.

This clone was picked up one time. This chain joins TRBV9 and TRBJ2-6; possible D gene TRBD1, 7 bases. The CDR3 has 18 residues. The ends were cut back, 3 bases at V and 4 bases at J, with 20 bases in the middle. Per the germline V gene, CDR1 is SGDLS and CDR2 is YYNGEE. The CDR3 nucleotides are TGTGCCAGCAGCGCCGGGGGCAGGGGGTATTACGGGGCCAACGTCCTGACTTTC. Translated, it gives CASSAGGRGYYGANVLTF.

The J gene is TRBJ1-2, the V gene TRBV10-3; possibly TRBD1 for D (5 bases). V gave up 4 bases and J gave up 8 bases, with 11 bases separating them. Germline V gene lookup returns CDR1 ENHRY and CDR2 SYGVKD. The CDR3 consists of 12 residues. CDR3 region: CAISAGSWGYTF. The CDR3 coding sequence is TGTGCCATCAGTGCAGGGAGCTGGGGCTACACCTTC.

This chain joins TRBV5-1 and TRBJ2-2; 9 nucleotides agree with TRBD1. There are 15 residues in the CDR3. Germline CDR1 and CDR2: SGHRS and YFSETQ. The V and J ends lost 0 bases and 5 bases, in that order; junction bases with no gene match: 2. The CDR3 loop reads CASSLGQGETGELFF. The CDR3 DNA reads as TGCGCCAGCAGCTTGGGACAGGGGGAAACCGGGGAGCTGTTTTTT.

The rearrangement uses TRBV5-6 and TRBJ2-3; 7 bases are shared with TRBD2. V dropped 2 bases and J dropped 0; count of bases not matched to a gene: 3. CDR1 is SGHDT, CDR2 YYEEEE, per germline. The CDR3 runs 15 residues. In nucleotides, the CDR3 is TGTGCCAGCAGCTTCTCTAGCGGAAGCACAGATACGCAGTATTTT. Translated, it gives CASSFSSGSTDTQYF. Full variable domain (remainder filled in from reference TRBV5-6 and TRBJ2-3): DAGVTQSPTHLIKTRGQQVTLRCSPKSGHDTVSWYQQALGQGPQFIFQYYEEEERQRGNFPDRFSGHQFPNYSSELNVNALLLGDSALYLCASSFSSGSTDTQYFGPGTRLTVL.

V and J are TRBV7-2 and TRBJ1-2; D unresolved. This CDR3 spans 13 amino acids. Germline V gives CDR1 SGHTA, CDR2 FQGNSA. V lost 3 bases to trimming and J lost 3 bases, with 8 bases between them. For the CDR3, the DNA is TGTGCCAGCAGCTTGACGGGAGACTATGGCTACACCTTC. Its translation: CASSLTGDYGYTF.

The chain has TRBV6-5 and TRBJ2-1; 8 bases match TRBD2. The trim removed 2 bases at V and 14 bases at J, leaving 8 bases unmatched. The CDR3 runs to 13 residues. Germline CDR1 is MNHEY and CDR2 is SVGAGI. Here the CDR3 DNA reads TGTGCCAGCAGTTACGCCTTTTACGGGGGGGAGTTCTTC. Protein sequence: CASSYAFYGGEFF.

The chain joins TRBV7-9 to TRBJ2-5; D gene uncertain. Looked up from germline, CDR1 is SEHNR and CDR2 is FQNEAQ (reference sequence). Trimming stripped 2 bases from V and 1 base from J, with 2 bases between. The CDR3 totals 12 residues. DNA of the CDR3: TGTGCCAGCAGCTTAATCCAAGAGACCCAGTACTTC. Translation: CASSLIQETQYF.

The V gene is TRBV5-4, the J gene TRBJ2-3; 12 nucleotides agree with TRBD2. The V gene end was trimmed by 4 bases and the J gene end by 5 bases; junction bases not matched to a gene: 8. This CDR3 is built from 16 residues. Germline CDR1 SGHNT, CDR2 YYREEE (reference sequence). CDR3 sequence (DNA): TGTGCCAGCAGCCAACGACTAGCGGGAGCAATAGATACGCAGTATTTT. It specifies CASSQRLAGAIDTQYF.

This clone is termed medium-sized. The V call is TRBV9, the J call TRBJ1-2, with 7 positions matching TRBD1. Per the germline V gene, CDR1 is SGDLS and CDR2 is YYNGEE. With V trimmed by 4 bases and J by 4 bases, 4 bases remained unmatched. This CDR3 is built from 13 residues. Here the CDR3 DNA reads TGTGCCAGCAGCCCTGGGGACAGCTATGGCTACACCTTC. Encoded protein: CASSPGDSYGYTF.

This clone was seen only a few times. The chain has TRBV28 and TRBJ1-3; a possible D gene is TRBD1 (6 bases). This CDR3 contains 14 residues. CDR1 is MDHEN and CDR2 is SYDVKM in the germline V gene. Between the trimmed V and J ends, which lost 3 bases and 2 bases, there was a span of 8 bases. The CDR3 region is CASSFGGAGNTIYF. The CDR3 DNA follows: TGTGCCAGCAGTTTCGGGGGCGCTGGAAACACCATATATTTT.